A single sample gave rise to the 25 T cell receptor beta chains below, sequenced in a study of OX40 agonist ivuxolimab in advanced cancers. Here immunoSEQ multiplex PCR was the method, and the copy in TCRdb shows in-frame clones only, minus some. Of roughly 99,000 clones in the sample, about 91% are singletons; the top ten hold about 1.2%. The specimen comprised CD4+ or CD8+ T cells sorted from blood, sampled in a trial of the OX40 agonist ivuxolimab. The receptor source for this set is an adult with an advanced solid tumor such as melanoma, head and neck, liver or kidney cancer.

This clone is a singleton in its sample. V is TRBV7-2 and J is TRBJ2-5; 10 positions agree with TRBD1. The CDR3 runs to 19 residues. The V gene's germline CDR1 is SGHTA and CDR2 FQGNSA. The V segment lost 2 bases and the J segment 0 bases; nucleotides outside the gene matches: 12. The CDR3 coding sequence is TGTGCCAGCAGCTTACGGGGTGACAGGGGGCTGGGGTACCAAGAGACCCAGTACTTC. As protein: CASSLRGDRGLGYQETQYF.

The chain employs TRBV11-2 and TRBJ1-5; D not certain. V was cut by 5 bases and J by 0 bases, with 5 bases left in between. The CDR3 loop spans 13 amino acids. The germline CDR1 and CDR2 sequences are SGHAT and FQNNGV. CDR3 DNA: TGTGCCAGCAGCCCGGATAGCAATCAGCCCCAGCATTTT. Translating it yields CASSPDSNQPQHF.

V and J are TRBV7-8 and TRBJ1-5, with D possibly matching TRBD1 (6 bases). V was pared by 1 base and J by 1 base, with 14 bases between. This CDR3 is 17 amino acids long. Germline CDR1 is SGHVS and CDR2 is FQNEAQ. In nucleotides, the CDR3 is TGTGCCAGCAGCTTAGAGGTATTGGGGGCGAGCAATCAGCCCCAGCATTTT. It yields the protein CASSLEVLGASNQPQHF.

Notes on this clone: Other DNA variants within this sample encode the same CDR3. The chain carries TRBV23-1 and TRBJ2-6; 9 nucleotides align to TRBD1. TRBV23-1 is given ORF status, its function remaining uncertain. V dropped 2 bases and J dropped 0; count of bases not matched to a gene: 8. CDR3 length equals 19 residues. CDR3 bases: TGCGCCAGCAGTCAACCTAGGACAGGGGTTAGCTCTGGGGCCAACGTCCTGACTTTC. Encoded protein: CASSQPRTGVSSGANVLTF.

The sample holds one count of this clone. The V and J genes are TRBV30 and TRBJ1-6; D might be TRBD1 (6 bases). The germline CDR1 and CDR2 sequences are GTSNPN and SVGIG (reference sequence). The CDR3 is 15 amino acids. V lost 2 bases to trimming and J lost 4 bases, with 12 bases between them. DNA of the CDR3: TGTGCCTGGAGTTTAGGGGGGGGTTATAATTCACCCCTCCACTTT. As protein: CAWSLGGGYNSPLHF. The full variable domain, in which reference TRBV30 and TRBJ1-6 provide the parts outside the CDR3, is SQTIHQWPATLVQPVGSPLSLECTVEGTSNPNLYWYRQAAGRGLQLLFYSVGIGQISSEVPQNLSASRPQDRQFILSSKKLLLSDSGFYLCAWSLGGGYNSPLHFGNGTRLTVT.

The CDR3 here is CASSLSGLAKNIQYF. The CDR3 coding sequence is TGTGCCAGCAGTCTTAGCGGGTTAGCCAAAAACATTCAGTACTTC. The chain links TRBV6-5 to TRBJ2-4; 7 bases match TRBD2. The V gene end was trimmed by 5 bases and the J gene end by 0 bases; junction bases not matched to a gene: 4. Germline CDR1 is MNHEY and CDR2 is SVGAGI. The CDR3 covers 15 residues.

V is TRBV7-6 and J is TRBJ2-7, with 8 bases identical to TRBD2. J was trimmed by 6 bases and V by 4 bases; bases with no gene match: 11. The length of the CDR3 is 15 residues. Looked up from germline, CDR1 is SGHVS and CDR2 is FNYEAQ. CDR3 in amino acids: CASSSNPGLGGEQYF. CDR3 nucleotide sequence: TGTGCCAGCAGCTCCAATCCGGGACTAGGGGGCGAGCAGTACTTC.

CDR3 bases: TGTGCCAGCAGCGTAGTCTCGCGGGCGACATACAATGAGCAGTTCTTC. It is translated as CASSVVSRATYNEQFF. The chain links TRBV9 to TRBJ2-1; TRBD2 might be the D (5 bases). The V end lost 0 bases, the J end lost 4 bases, and 14 bases lay between the germline ends. The CDR3 spans 16 residues. The germline V gene encodes CDR1 SGDLS and CDR2 YYNGEE.

This chain connects TRBV9 to TRBJ2-3; D possibly corresponds to TRBD1 (5 bases). This CDR3 is 15 amino acids long. CDR1 and CDR2 from the germline V gene are SGDLS and YYNGEE. V lost 1 base and J 6 bases, leaving 15 bases between the germline ends. Written as DNA, the CDR3 is TGTGCCAGCAGCGTACAGGGTGGGATGGGGGATACGCAGTATTTT. Amino acids: CASSVQGGMGDTQYF. The full variable domain, its missing parts supplied by reference TRBV9 and TRBJ2-3, is DSGVTQTPKHLITATGQRVTLRCSPRSGDLSVYWYQQSLDQGLQFLIQYYNGEERAKGNILERFSAQQFPDLHSELNLSSLELGDSALYFCASSVQGGMGDTQYFGPGTRLTVL.

The chain employs TRBV4-2 and TRBJ2-7, with TRBD2 matching 7 bases. The CDR3 contains 15 residues. The trim removed 2 bases at V and 4 bases at J, leaving 8 bases unmatched. Germline V CDR1 and CDR2: LGHNA, YNFKEQ. This CDR3 reads CASSQQSGIVYEQYF. CDR3 nucleotide sequence: TGTGCCAGCAGCCAACAGAGCGGGATAGTGTACGAGCAGTACTTC.

The chain links TRBV6-5 to TRBJ2-5; D not certain. Germline lookup yields CDR1 MNHEY and CDR2 SVGAGI. There are 15 residues in the CDR3. Trimming took off 10 bases at V and 0 bases at J, with 18 bases between the two ends. The CDR3 nucleotides read TGTGCCACCAGAGTGGCGACTGGATACCAAGAGACCCAGTACTTC. Its translation: CATRVATGYQETQYF.

This chain connects TRBV19 to TRBJ1-2, with TRBD1 as a possible D gene (6 bases). This CDR3 contains 15 residues. With 3 bases removed from V and 4 bases from J, the gap between germline ends came to 15 bases. From germline, CDR1 is LNHDA and CDR2 SQIVND (reference sequence). CDR3 nucleotide sequence: TGTGCCAGTAGTATCACACCAGGGGTGAGCTATGGCTACACCTTC. Amino acids: CASSITPGVSYGYTF.

This clone was picked up one time. The chain is built from TRBV7-9 and TRBJ2-7, with TRBD1 identical over 9 bases. V was pared by 0 bases and J by 3 bases, with 6 bases of the junction left unmatched. Germline CDR1 SEHNR, CDR2 FQNEAQ (reference sequence). This CDR3 contains 16 residues. The CDR3 DNA is TGTGCCAGCAGCTTAGCGGGACAGGGACCACTCTACGAGCAGTACTTC. The encoded protein is CASSLAGQGPLYEQYF.

The chain carries TRBV10-2 and TRBJ2-7; TRBD2 matches at 13 bases. There are 13 residues in the CDR3. With 6 bases clipped from V and 7 bases from J, the junction kept 3 bases outside the gene matches. Germline V CDR1 and CDR2: WSHSY, SAAADI. CDR3 in DNA: TGCGCCAGCAGGCCGGGACTAGCGGGAGAGCAGTACTTC. Translated: CASRPGLAGEQYF.

This clone was recorded once. This rearrangement joins TRBV10-2 to TRBJ2-1, with 11 bases matching TRBD2. The V gene end was trimmed by 7 bases and the J gene end by 9 bases; junction bases not matched to a gene: 8. The CDR3 sequence is 14 residues long. CDR1 WSHSY and CDR2 SAAADI come from the germline V gene. CDR3 in amino acids: CASTTLAGVAEQFF. In DNA form, the CDR3 reads TGCGCCAGCACTACACTAGCGGGAGTGGCTGAGCAGTTCTTC.

J is TRBJ1-4 and V is TRBV6-1; D possibly corresponds to TRBD1 (6 bases). Germline V gene data show CDR1 as MNHNS and CDR2 as SASEGT. V was pared by 7 bases and J by 5 bases, with 17 bases between. The CDR3 length is 15 residues. The DNA for the CDR3 is TGTGCCAGCATCGAAACGGGGCAGGGGAATGAAAAACTGTTTTTT. This translates into CASIETGQGNEKLFF.

In this sample, this clone turned up a few times. The gene calls are TRBV7-9 and TRBJ1-1; D is possibly TRBD1 (5 bases). Germline assignment: CDR1 SEHNR and CDR2 FQNEAQ (reference sequence). This CDR3 has 12 amino acids. V lost 2 bases and J lost 8, with 9 bases in between. The CDR3, as DNA: TGTGCCAGCAGCTTAAGACAGACAGAAGCTTTCTTT. This sequence encodes CASSLRQTEAFF.

This chain uses TRBV18 with TRBJ1-3; D unclear. V was shortened by 2 bases and J by 0 bases, with 11 bases between the two germline ends. Germline CDR1 reads KGHSH; CDR2 reads LQKENI. This CDR3 region has 16 residues. The CDR3 loop is CASSPSGMASGNTIYF. Written as DNA, the CDR3 is TGTGCCAGCTCACCATCGGGTATGGCCTCTGGAAACACCATATATTTT.

This sequence joins TRBV7-8 and TRBJ2-5, with 8 bases identical to TRBD1. Germline assignment: CDR1 SGHVS and CDR2 FQNEAQ. CDR3 length: 15 amino acids. V dropped 2 bases and J dropped 5; count of bases not matched to a gene: 7. The CDR3: CASSLRTGFRETQYF. The CDR3 nucleotides are TGTGCCAGCAGCTTAAGGACAGGGTTCCGGGAGACCCAGTACTTC.

The chain combines TRBV6-5 with TRBJ1-1; possible D gene TRBD1, 5 bases. Per the germline V gene, CDR1 is MNHEY and CDR2 is SVGAGI. With 0 bases removed from V and 3 bases from J, the gap between germline ends came to 8 bases. The CDR3 length is 14 residues. The CDR3 reads CASSYSTGDTEAFF. The CDR3 DNA is TGTGCCAGCAGTTACTCGACGGGGGACACTGAAGCTTTCTTT.

The rearrangement links TRBV15 to TRBJ1-1; D is perhaps TRBD1 (5 bases). The CDR3 sequence is 14 residues long. Germline V CDR1 and CDR2: LNHNV, YYDKDF (reference sequence). Between the trimmed V and J ends, which lost 1 base and 9 bases, there was a span of 15 bases. The CDR3 protein is CATSRGRTGLKAFF. CDR3 bases: TGTGCCACCAGCAGAGGAAGGACGGGGCTGAAAGCTTTCTTT.

This clone is a singleton in its sample. The CDR3 coding sequence is TGTGCCAGCAGCCCTCTTGCAGGACTAGCGGGAGGTGGGGCCAAAAACATTCAGTACTTC. This codes for CASSPLAGLAGGGAKNIQYF. This chain connects TRBV4-2 to TRBJ2-4; 14 nucleotides match TRBD2. CDR1 is LGHNA and CDR2 is YNFKEQ in the germline V gene. The J segment lost 1 base and the V segment lost 4 bases, leaving 12 bases of the junction unmatched. This CDR3 is built from 20 residues.

The chain's CDR3 is CASSFRGGPQHF. The CDR3 DNA sequence: TGTGCCAGCAGTTTTAGGGGGGGGCCCCAGCATTTT. The chain joins TRBV28 to TRBJ1-5; maybe TRBD1 (6 bases). The germline CDR1 and CDR2 sequences are MDHEN and SYDVKM. V lost 3 bases and J lost 9, with 9 bases in between. The CDR3 is 12 residues long.

The V call is TRBV18, the J call TRBJ1-5, with 7 bases lining up with TRBD1. The germline V gene has CDR1 KGHSH and CDR2 LQKENI. J gave up 0 bases and V 0 bases, and 17 bases lay outside the gene matches. The CDR3 extends over 21 amino acids. The CDR3 nucleotides read TGTGCCAGCTCACCACCCGCTCCGGGACAGTTACAACCCAATAGCAATCAGCCCCAGCATTTT. This translates into CASSPPAPGQLQPNSNQPQHF.

The genes are TRBV4-3 and TRBJ2-1; D perhaps matches TRBD1 (7 bases). The CDR3 totals 16 residues. Germline V gives CDR1 LGHNA, CDR2 YSLEER. Trimming left V 3 bases short and J 4 bases short, with 16 bases between. In nucleotides, the CDR3 is TGCGCCAGCAGCCACTTCAGGGGGGAAGTTTACAATGAGCAGTTCTTC. This gives the protein CASSHFRGEVYNEQFF.